This entry features one TCR beta chain sequence. It has no known antigen specificity. One base away there is no much larger clone; base qualities are not given. The germline V gene yields SGHTS for CDR1 and YDEGEE for CDR2. At the junction V is shortened by 2 bases and J by 5 bases; bases outside the gene matches: 8. Counted from cysteine to phenylalanine, this CDR3 has 15 amino acids. CDR3 DNA is the only sequence kept; it has 45 bases, read in frame from the first base. The data derive from a study of blood T cell repertoires in COVID-19 (dated by TCRdb to 2019 to 2021). With respect to the entire study: Samples from collaborators originated in the United States, Italy and Spain and spanned both the acute and convalescent phases of COVID-19. Samples came from the ongoing ImmuneRACE study (first 160 participants) plus 1,254 subjects from 6 global collaborators. The repertoires were released in a freely available public database meant as a resource for research on the immune response to SARS-CoV-2. The prospective study material was composed of cDNA or gDNA derived from T cells, B-cell-depleted T cells, or PBMCs. Nearly every sample came with metadata listing a de-identified subject ID, COVID-19 status, age in years and sex. Deeply sampled blood TCRbeta repertoires from subjects exposed to, actively infected with, or recovered from COVID-19 were included in the dataset. Where HLA class I and class II types were available, the types were taken from metadata supplied by the sample provider, not from assay-based typing. General study outcomes and caveats: How much clinical and demographic metadata was included differed by source and by participant, and the metadata was provided uncurated.

In Seattle, one collaborating source enrolled patients while the infection was active and tracked those patients longitudinally over the course of disease. The collaborating institutions used their own protocols to collect whole blood in K2EDTA tubes. For TCRbeta analysis, collaborators shipped samples in one of three forms: frozen whole blood, isolated PBMCs, or DNA extracted from either of those sample types. TCRbeta CDR3 regions were amplified from genomic DNA using the immunoSEQ Assay, a bias-controlled multiplex PCR. The published analysis was carried out like this. Nucleated cell counts per sample were estimated from amplification of reference gene primers within the assay. To quantify the absolute abundance of each unique TCRbeta CDR3 rearrangement, sequence reads were collapsed and filtered. For each sample, productive Simpson clonality was calculated as the square root of Simpson's diversity index over productive rearrangements. TCRdb provides this immuneACCESS table in a form limited to in-frame rearrangements. Some clones are lacking; in checked studies, under half of them reflect an unresolved V gene, and why the rest are absent is not known. V and J calls and clone size are copied from that table; D and trimming were computed from the DNA. This sample holds under 200,000 clones; 85% were observed only once. The leading ten clones occupy less than 10% of the sample.

The rearrangement combines TRBV5-8 with TRBJ2-5; 8 nucleotides in the junction match TRBD1. This receptor was taken from a woman aged 55 to 70 with COVID-19, enrolled during active disease. What was sequenced was peripheral blood. For the CDR3, the sequence is CASSLNQGAWETQYF. The DNA sequence is as follows: TGTGCCAGCAGCTTAAACCAGGGGGCCTGGGAGACCCAGTACTTC. Joined to the reference TRBV5-8 and TRBJ2-5 proteins, this CDR3 gives the full variable domain: EAGVTQSPTHLIKTRGQQATLRCSPISGHTSVYWYQQALGLGLQFLLWYDEGEERNRGNFPPRFSGRQFPNYSSELNVNALELEDSALYLCASSLNQGAWETQYFGPGTRLLVL.